This T cell receptor beta chain was sequenced during a study of human T cells and chemical hapten exposure. Study as a whole: During the roughly 24-week study period, patients had diphenylcyclopropenone applied to the scalp every week.

Specified time point: patch test 1, 2 weeks after DPC sensitization. Treatment specified: therapeutic diphenylcyclopropenone sensitization with weekly scalp DPC. Between the trimmed V and J ends, which lost 0 bases and 2 bases, there was a span of 7 bases. The CDR3 covers 14 residues. Germline CDR1 reads MNHEY; CDR2 reads SVGAGI. TCRdb reprocessed the RACE reads with MiXCR, giving one entry per CDR3 protein. The sample contains about 340,000 distinct CDR3 sequences, roughly 6.9% of which appear only once. V and J are TRBV6-5 and TRBJ1-2; D gene ambiguous. The sample here was whole blood, taken in connection with sensitization to the hapten diphenylcyclopropenone (DPC). The sequence was collected from a woman between 18 and 29 years old with alopecia areata. Some clones in this sample may be carry-over from other donors' samples. CDR3 in DNA: TGTGCCAGCAGTTACTCGTCAGGCAACTATGGCTACACCTTC. It yields the protein CASSYSSGNYGYTF.